This T cell receptor beta chain is drawn from a study of shared clonotypes between healthy human individuals. CDR3 length: 15 residues. Germline V lookup: CDR1 MNHNS, CDR2 SASEGT. V lost 1 base and J lost 8, with 17 bases in between. The table lists this clone with a few counts. Unsorted PBMC contributed roughly 320 ng DNA, 25,000 to 35,000 T cell genomes, to each replicate PCR. Per the original data handling: Quality scores were absent from the junction-only immunoSEQ sequences, so filtering differed. The data were produced by immunoSEQ multiplex PCR, yet TCRdb's version contains in-frame clones alone and is incomplete. The DNA was the basis for D and trimming; V, J and clone size are from that table. The sample lists fewer than 600,000 clones, roughly three quarters occurring once. The donors, healthy adults who were HIV-negative, had experienced no recent acute infections or vaccinations.

The chain has TRBV6-1 and TRBJ1-2; D call uncertain. The sample consisted of PBMCs. The receptor was isolated from a woman in her thirties or forties in good health. Some clones in this sample may be carry-over from other donors' samples. CDR3 coding DNA: TGTGCCAGCAGTGAAGGGGAGTGGGCCAACCGGGGCTACACCTTC. This sequence encodes CASSEGEWANRGYTF.